Each of the 20 T cell receptor beta chains below was sequenced from the same sample in a study of CD8+CD57+ T cells in acquired aplastic anemia. Researchers used genomic DNA as the template to profile TCR beta VDJ and CDR3. TCRdb recomputed calls from the reads with MiXCR, one row per CDR3 protein. The sample gives 95,000 to 150,000 distinct CDR3 sequences, 45% to 60% of which show up once; roughly 32% is in the top ten. Patients selected for sequencing had displayed CD8+CD57+ cell expansion by flow cytometry. Sequencing was done on a sample of sorted CD4+, CD8+, or CD8+CD57+ T cells (not recorded which) from PBMCs. The source of these receptors is a human donor with aplastic anemia.

The chain links TRBV6-1 to TRBJ2-5; 8 positions agree with TRBD2. Germline loops: CDR1 MNHNS, CDR2 SASEGT. V shed 6 bases and J 5 bases; nucleotides not matched to a gene: 8. The length of the CDR3 is 14 residues. The CDR3 DNA is TGTGCCAGCAGCCCCGGGACTAGTTTGGAGACCCAGTACTTC. Encoded protein: CASSPGTSLETQYF.

This clonotype showed up just a few times. This chain uses TRBV7-8 with TRBJ2-7; no clear D. This CDR3 region has 12 residues. The germline CDR1 and CDR2 sequences are SGHVS and FQNEAQ. Trimming pared 4 bases from V and 6 bases from J, leaving 10 bases between. This chain's CDR3 is CASSSWAGEQYF. For the CDR3, the DNA is TGTGCCAGCAGCTCCTGGGCCGGCGAGCAGTACTTC. Full variable domain (missing parts from reference TRBV7-8 and TRBJ2-7): GAGVSQSPRYKVAKRGQDVALRCDPISGHVSLFWYQQALGQGPEFLTYFQNEAQLDKSGLPSDRFFAERPEGSVSTLKIQRTQQEDSAVYLCASSSWAGEQYFGPGTRLTVT.

This clonotype appeared many times. J is TRBJ1-6 and V is TRBV2; possible D gene TRBD1, 5 bases. Trimming took off 4 bases at V and 0 bases at J, with 13 bases between the two ends. Germline V gives CDR1 SNHLY, CDR2 FYNNEI. There are 17 residues in the CDR3. The CDR3 DNA is TGTGCCAGCAGTGGGGAACAGGTGACCTCCTATAATTCACCCCTCCACTTT. Translation: CASSGEQVTSYNSPLHF. The entire variable domain, with the rest obtained from reference TRBV2 and TRBJ1-6, is as follows: EPEVTQTPSHQVTQMGQEVILRCVPISNHLYFYWYRQILGQKVEFLVSFYNNEISEKSEIFDDQFSVERPDGSNFTLKIRSTKLEDSAMYFCASSGEQVTSYNSPLHFGNGTRLTVT.

This clonotype is a singleton in its sample. The V and J genes are TRBV7-2 and TRBJ2-7, with D possibly TRBD1 on 5 matching bases. CDR1 is SGHTA and CDR2 is FQGNSA in the germline V gene. The ends were cut back, 2 bases at V and 0 bases at J, with 8 bases in the middle. The length of the CDR3 is 14 residues. CDR3 coding DNA: TGTGCCAGCAGCTTATCAAGGGGCTCCTACGAGCAGTACTTC. The encoded protein is CASSLSRGSYEQYF.

This clonotype was detected many times. The chain recombines TRBV7-3 with TRBJ2-1; maybe TRBD1 (6 bases). Trimming pared 4 bases from V and 5 bases from J, leaving 15 bases between. The germline V gene has CDR1 SGHTA and CDR2 FQGTGA. This CDR3 is built from 15 residues. The CDR3 DNA reads as TGTGCCAGCAGCTCTCCGCAGGGGACCCACAATGAGCAGTTCTTC. It yields the protein CASSSPQGTHNEQFF.

V usage is TRBV7-9 and J usage is TRBJ1-2; D not certain. The germline V and J ends were trimmed by 7 bases and 4 bases, with 7 bases remaining between them. Germline V gene lookup returns CDR1 SEHNR and CDR2 FQNEAQ (reference sequence). The CDR3 runs to 11 residues. In DNA, the CDR3 is TGTGCCAGCAATTTGGGCTATGGCTACACCTTC. This gives the protein CASNLGYGYTF.

The chain uses TRBV5-6 and TRBJ2-7, with D perhaps assigned TRBD1 or TRBD2 (5 bases each). The CDR3 is 15 amino acids. Germline assignment: CDR1 SGHDT and CDR2 YYEEEE. Trimming stripped 2 bases from V and 3 bases from J, with 15 bases between. The CDR3 sequence: CASSFGTAAGYEQYF. The CDR3 DNA is TGTGCCAGCAGCTTCGGGACGGCGGCGGGCTACGAGCAGTACTTC.

V usage is TRBV7-2 and J usage is TRBJ2-2; 7 bases are a match to TRBD2. Germline CDR1 is SGHTA and CDR2 is FQGNSA. After removal of 4 bases from V and 4 bases from J, the junction contained 6 bases not matched to a gene. The CDR3 has 15 residues. The CDR3 spells CASSSRAGLTGELFF. The CDR3 region has the DNA TGTGCCAGCAGCTCTCGAGCGGGACTCACCGGGGAGCTGTTTTTT.

This CDR3 is CASSSLSKGANVLTF. The CDR3 DNA reads TGTGCCAGCAGTAGCCTCAGCAAGGGGGCCAACGTCCTGACTTTC. The V and J genes are TRBV25-1 and TRBJ2-6, with D uncertain. Per germline, CDR1 MGHDK and CDR2 SYGVNS. This CDR3 is 15 amino acids long. V was pared by 5 bases and J by 4 bases, with 12 bases between.

V and J are TRBV12-5 and TRBJ2-6; possible D gene TRBD1, 6 bases. V lost 2 bases and J lost 4, with 9 bases in between. Germline loops: CDR1 LGHNT, CDR2 FRNRAP. The CDR3 contains 15 residues. The DNA of the CDR3 is TGTGCTAGTGGTTTGTGGGGGCCCGGGGCCAACGTCCTGACTTTC. Residues: CASGLWGPGANVLTF.

The V gene is TRBV7-6, the J gene TRBJ2-3, with TRBD1 matching 8 bases. Germline V gene data show CDR1 as SGHVS and CDR2 as FNYEAQ. This CDR3 is built from 16 residues. V lost 7 bases, J lost 0 bases, and 9 bases stayed unmatched. The CDR3 loop reads CASNLDRGTSTDTQYF. The CDR3 DNA follows: TGTGCCAGCAACCTTGACAGGGGCACTAGCACAGATACGCAGTATTTT.

This clonotype was picked up many times. The chain couples TRBV29-1 to TRBJ2-5; D unresolved. V lost 7 bases to trimming and J lost 0 bases, with 9 bases between them. Looked up from germline, CDR1 is SQVTM and CDR2 is ANQGSEA. This CDR3 contains 12 residues. CDR3 residues: CSAIGYQETQYF. CDR3 bases: TGCAGCGCTATAGGATACCAAGAGACCCAGTACTTC.

This clonotype appeared many times. V gene TRBV6-5 combines with J gene TRBJ2-1, with TRBD2 as a possible D gene (5 bases). Germline CDR1 MNHEY, CDR2 SVGAGI. The CDR3 is 15 amino acids. Deletions cut 0 bases from V and 5 bases from J, with 11 bases between. In nucleotides, the CDR3 is TGTGCCAGCAGTTACTCGGGAGCTTCCGACAATGAGCAGTTCTTC. It translates to CASSYSGASDNEQFF.

The J gene is TRBJ2-1, the V gene TRBV11-1; TRBD1 matches 8 bases. The germline V gene encodes CDR1 SGHAT and CDR2 FQDESV (reference sequence). V was pared by 5 bases and J by 3 bases, with 6 bases of the junction left unmatched. The CDR3 totals 15 residues. The CDR3 DNA follows: TGTGCCAGCAGCCTAGGACAGGGTCTCTACAATGAGCAGTTCTTC. This gives the protein CASSLGQGLYNEQFF.

This clonotype was recorded many times. The chain's CDR3 is CASSEPGNEQYF. The CDR3 DNA reads as TGTGCCAGTAGCGAGCCGGGGAACGAGCAGTACTTC. The rearrangement uses TRBV19 and TRBJ2-7, with D possibly matching TRBD2 (5 bases). Trimming took 6 bases from V and 5 from J, leaving 11 bases between them. In germline, CDR1 is LNHDA, CDR2 SQIVND (reference sequence). The CDR3 extends over 12 amino acids.

The chain employs TRBV2 and TRBJ2-1, with D perhaps TRBD1 (6 bases). Germline V gene data show CDR1 as SNHLY and CDR2 as FYNNEI. V dropped 7 bases and J dropped 7 bases, with 17 bases sitting between them. CDR3 size: 14 residues. CDR3 nucleotide sequence: TGTGCCAGCATTGACCCCAGACAGGCGAATGAGCAGTTCTTC. Protein product: CASIDPRQANEQFF.

This clonotype was seen more than once but under ten times. This chain connects TRBV25-1 to TRBJ1-6; D remains unclear. CDR1 and CDR2 from the germline V gene are MGHDK and SYGVNS. CDR3 length equals 15 residues. The V end was cut by 3 bases, the J end by 5 bases, with 11 bases between. The CDR3 sequence: CASSDGTIDNSPLHF. The CDR3 nucleotides read TGTGCCAGCAGTGATGGCACGATCGATAATTCACCCCTCCACTTT.

This clonotype showed up many times. The genes are TRBV2 and TRBJ2-1; 7 bases match TRBD2. The CDR3 is made up of 17 amino acids. Germline V CDR1 and CDR2: SNHLY, FYNNEI. V shed 8 bases, J shed 4 bases, and the junction held 17 bases outside the gene matches. The CDR3 is CASFTTGRKIVYNEQFF. The CDR3 coding sequence is TGTGCCAGCTTTACCACCGGGAGGAAAATCGTGTACAATGAGCAGTTCTTC.

This chain uses TRBV20-1 with TRBJ2-5; 9 bases agree with TRBD2. Trimming took 3 bases from V and 5 from J; bases not matched to a gene: 7. Per the germline V gene, CDR1 is DFQATT and CDR2 is SNEGSKA (reference sequence). The CDR3 contains 14 residues. The CDR3 here is CSARMRGGAETQYF. The CDR3 region has the DNA TGCAGTGCTAGGATGCGGGGGGGCGCGGAGACCCAGTACTTC.

The chain employs TRBV10-2 and TRBJ2-7, with a possible D match to TRBD1 (6 bases). This CDR3 has 15 amino acids. Trimming cost V 4 bases and J 0 bases, with 13 bases left between them. The V gene's germline CDR1 is WSHSY and CDR2 SAAADI. The CDR3 sequence is CASSGGTPSSYEQYF. The CDR3 DNA sequence: TGCGCCAGCAGTGGGGGGACACCGAGCTCCTACGAGCAGTACTTC.